The sequence of this T cell receptor beta chain was determined in a study of CD8 T cells in Susac syndrome. Remarks on this clonotype: Its antigen is not identified.

Study findings and constraints: Within Susac syndrome CD4+ T cell repertoires, clonal expansion was not evident.

As judged by recently defined diagnostic criteria, patients with Susac syndrome had definite or probable disease. This CDR3 is built from 14 residues. V lost 6 bases and J 2 bases, leaving 13 bases between the germline ends. Germline-derived CDR1 and CDR2 are MRHNA and SNTAGT. Reverse transcription of roughly 0.5 to 1 ug RNA was carried out with random hexamers. TCRdb recomputed calls from the immunoSEQ multiplex PCR reads with MiXCR, one row per CDR3 protein. This sample has more than 150,000 distinct CDR3 sequences, with nearly 97% found just once. This TCR was sampled from a human donor with Susac syndrome. The material sequenced was CD4+ T cells from PBMCs. The chain carries TRBV6-4 and TRBJ1-1; no clear D. The CDR3 spells CASRLMTGNTEAFF. The CDR3 DNA reads TGTGCCAGCAGACTGATGACGGGAAACACTGAAGCTTTCTTT.